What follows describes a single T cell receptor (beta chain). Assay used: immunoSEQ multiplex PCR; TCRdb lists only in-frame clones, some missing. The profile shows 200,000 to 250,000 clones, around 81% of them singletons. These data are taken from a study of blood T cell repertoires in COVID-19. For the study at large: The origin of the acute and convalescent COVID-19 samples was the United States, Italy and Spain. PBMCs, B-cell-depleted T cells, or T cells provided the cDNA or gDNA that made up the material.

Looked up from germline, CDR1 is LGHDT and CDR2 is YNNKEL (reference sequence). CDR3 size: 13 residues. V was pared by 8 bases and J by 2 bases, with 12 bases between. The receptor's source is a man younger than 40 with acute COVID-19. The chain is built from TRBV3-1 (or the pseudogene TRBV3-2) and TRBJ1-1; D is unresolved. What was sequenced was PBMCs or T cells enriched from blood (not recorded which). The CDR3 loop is CASAGKINTEAFF. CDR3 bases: TGTGCCAGCGCCGGGAAGATTAACACTGAAGCTTTCTTT.